This TCR delta chain was documented in a study of γδ T cells in repeated Plasmodium falciparum infection. Study-wide results and caveats: Malian children's Vdelta2-negative repertoires appeared more expanded and less diverse than Australians'.

Vgamma9/Vdelta2+ and Vdelta2-negative gammadelta T cells were flow-sorted from PBMC for bulk sequencing. CDR1 is TVYSNPD and CDR2 is GDNSRS in the germline V gene (reference sequence). This CDR3 has 21 residues. Notes on this clone: What it binds is unknown. A read error likely explains this, since a far larger clone differs by one base. The same CDR3 also results from other DNA sequences found in this sample.

TCRdb re-analyzed the multiplex PCR reads via CATT. Of 55,000 to 70,000 delta-chain clones listed, 1.7% were seen once; the top ten hold approximately 16%. The genes are TRDV3 and TRDJ1; 8 bases are a match to TRDD2. The J gene, not given by TCRdb, was assigned here from a germline match of the nucleotide sequence. The sequence came from a pool of human donors (malaria-infected and uninfected, not separated). Sequenced material: gamma-delta T cells from blood. DNA of the CDR3: TGCGCCTTTGCACGCGACTCCTTCCTAGTCCCCCAACCCAAGTACACCGATAAACTCATCTTT. Residues: CAFARDSFLVPQPKYTDKLIF.